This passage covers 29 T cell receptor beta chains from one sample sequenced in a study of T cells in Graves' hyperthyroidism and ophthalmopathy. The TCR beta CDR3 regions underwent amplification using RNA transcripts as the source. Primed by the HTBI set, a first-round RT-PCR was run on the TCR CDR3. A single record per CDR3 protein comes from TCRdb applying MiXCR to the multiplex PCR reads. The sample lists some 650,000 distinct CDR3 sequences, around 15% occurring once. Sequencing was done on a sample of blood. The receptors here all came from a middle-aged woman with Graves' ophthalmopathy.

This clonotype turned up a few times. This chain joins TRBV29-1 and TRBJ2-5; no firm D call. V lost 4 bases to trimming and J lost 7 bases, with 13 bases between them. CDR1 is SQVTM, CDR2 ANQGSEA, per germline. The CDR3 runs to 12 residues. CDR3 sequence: CSVAGLKGTQYF. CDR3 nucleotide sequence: TGCAGCGTTGCCGGCCTAAAGGGGACCCAGTACTTC. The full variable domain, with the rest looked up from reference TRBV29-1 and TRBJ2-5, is SAVISQKPSRDICQRGTSLTIQCQVDSQVTMMFWYRQQPGQSLTLIATANQGSEATYESGFVIDKFPISRPNLTFSTLTVSNMSPEDSSIYLCSVAGLKGTQYFGPGTRLLVL.

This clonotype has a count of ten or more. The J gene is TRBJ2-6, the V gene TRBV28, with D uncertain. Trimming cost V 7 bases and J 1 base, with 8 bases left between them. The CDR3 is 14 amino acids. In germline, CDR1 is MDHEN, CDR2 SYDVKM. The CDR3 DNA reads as TGTGCCAGCACCCTTGGGTCTGGGGCCAACGTCCTGACTTTC. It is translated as CASTLGSGANVLTF.

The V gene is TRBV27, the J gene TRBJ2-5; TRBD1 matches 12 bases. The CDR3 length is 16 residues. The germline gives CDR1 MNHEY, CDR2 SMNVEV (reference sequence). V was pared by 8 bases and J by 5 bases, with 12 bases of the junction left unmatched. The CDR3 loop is CASGPGTGGGWETQYF. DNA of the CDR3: TGTGCCAGCGGGCCAGGGACAGGGGGCGGGTGGGAGACCCAGTACTTC.

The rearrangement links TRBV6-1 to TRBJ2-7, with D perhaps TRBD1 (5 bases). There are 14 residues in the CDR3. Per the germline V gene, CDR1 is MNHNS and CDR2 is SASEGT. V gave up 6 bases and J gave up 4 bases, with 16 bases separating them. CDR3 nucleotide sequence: TGTGCCAGCAGAGGTTCAGGGTTTGGATACGAGCAGTACTTC. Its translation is CASRGSGFGYEQYF.

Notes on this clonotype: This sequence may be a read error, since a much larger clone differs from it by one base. The CDR3 DNA is TGTGCCAGCAGTTCTACTGGACTAGCGCCGATCACAGATACGCAGTATTTT. Encoded protein: CASSSTGLAPITDTQYF. The genes are TRBV7-9 and TRBJ2-3; 9 nucleotides line up with TRBD2. Germline V CDR1 and CDR2: SEHNR, FQNEAQ (reference sequence). With V trimmed by 6 bases and J by 2 bases, 12 bases remained unmatched. The CDR3 contains 17 residues.

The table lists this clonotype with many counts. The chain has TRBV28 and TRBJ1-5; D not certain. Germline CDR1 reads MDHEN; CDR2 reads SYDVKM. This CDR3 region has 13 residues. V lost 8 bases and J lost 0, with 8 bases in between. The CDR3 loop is CASCGDSNQPQHF. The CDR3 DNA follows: TGTGCCAGCTGTGGGGATAGCAATCAGCCCCAGCATTTT.

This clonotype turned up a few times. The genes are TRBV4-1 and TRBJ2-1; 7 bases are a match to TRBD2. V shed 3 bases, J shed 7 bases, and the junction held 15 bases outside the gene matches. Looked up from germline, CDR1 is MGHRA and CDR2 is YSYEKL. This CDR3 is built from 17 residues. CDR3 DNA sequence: TGCGCCAGCAGCCACGCCCTCGTCGGGAGGAGGCCAAATGAGCAGTTCTTC. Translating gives CASSHALVGRRPNEQFF.

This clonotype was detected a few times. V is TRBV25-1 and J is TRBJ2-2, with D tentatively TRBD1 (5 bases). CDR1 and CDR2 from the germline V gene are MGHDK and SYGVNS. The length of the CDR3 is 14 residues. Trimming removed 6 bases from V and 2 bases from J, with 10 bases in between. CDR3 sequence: CASRDSINTGELFF. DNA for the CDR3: TGTGCCAGCAGAGACAGCATTAACACCGGGGAGCTGTTTTTT. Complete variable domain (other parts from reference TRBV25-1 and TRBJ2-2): EADIYQTPRYLVIGTGKKITLECSQTMGHDKMYWYQQDPGMELHLIHYSYGVNSTEKGDLSSESTVSRIRTEHFPLTLESARPSHTSQYLCASRDSINTGELFFGEGSRLTVL.

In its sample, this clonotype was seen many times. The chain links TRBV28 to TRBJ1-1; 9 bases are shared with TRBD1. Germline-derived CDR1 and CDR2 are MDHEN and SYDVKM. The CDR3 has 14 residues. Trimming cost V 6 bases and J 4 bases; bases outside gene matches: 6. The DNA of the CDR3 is TGTGCCAGCAGGGGACAGGGAAGAGGCACTGAAGCTTTCTTT. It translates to CASRGQGRGTEAFF.

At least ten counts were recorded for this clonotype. The CDR3 DNA reads TGTGCCTGGGGGCTACGGGACACTGAAGCTTTCTTT. Translating it yields CAWGLRDTEAFF. V usage is TRBV30 and J usage is TRBJ1-1; no reliable D call. The CDR3 contains 12 residues. Germline V gives CDR1 GTSNPN, CDR2 SVGIG (reference sequence). Trimming removed 5 bases from V and 3 bases from J, with 10 bases in between.

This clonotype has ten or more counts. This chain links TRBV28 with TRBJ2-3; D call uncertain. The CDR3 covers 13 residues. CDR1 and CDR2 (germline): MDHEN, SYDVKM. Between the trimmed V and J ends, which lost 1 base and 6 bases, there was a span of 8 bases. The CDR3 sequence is CASSLSHSDTQYF. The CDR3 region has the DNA TGTGCCAGCAGTTTATCCCACTCCGATACGCAGTATTTT.

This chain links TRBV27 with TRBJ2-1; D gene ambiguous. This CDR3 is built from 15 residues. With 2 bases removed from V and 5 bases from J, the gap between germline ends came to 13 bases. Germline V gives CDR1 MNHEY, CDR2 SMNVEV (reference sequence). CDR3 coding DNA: TGTGCCAGCAGTTTACTTGGGTCAGGTCACAATGAGCAGTTCTTC. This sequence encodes CASSLLGSGHNEQFF.

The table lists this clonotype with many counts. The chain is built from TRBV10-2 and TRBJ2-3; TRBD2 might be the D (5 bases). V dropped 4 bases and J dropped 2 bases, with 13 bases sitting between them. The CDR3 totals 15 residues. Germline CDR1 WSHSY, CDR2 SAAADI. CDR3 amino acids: CASSVRRSHTDTQYF. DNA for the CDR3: TGCGCCAGCAGTGTAAGGAGGTCACACACAGATACGCAGTATTTT.

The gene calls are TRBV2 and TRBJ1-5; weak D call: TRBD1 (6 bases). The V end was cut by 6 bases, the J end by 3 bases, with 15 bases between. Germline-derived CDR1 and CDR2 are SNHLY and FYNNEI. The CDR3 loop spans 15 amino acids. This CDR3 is CASSQQGLDNQPQHF. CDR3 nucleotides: TGTGCCAGCAGCCAACAGGGATTGGACAATCAGCCCCAGCATTTT.

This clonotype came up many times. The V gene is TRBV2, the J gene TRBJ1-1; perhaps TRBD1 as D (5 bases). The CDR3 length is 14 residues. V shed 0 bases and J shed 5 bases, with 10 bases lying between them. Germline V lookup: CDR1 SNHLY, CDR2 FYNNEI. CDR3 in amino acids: CASSEAVWGTEAFF. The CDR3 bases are TGTGCCAGCAGTGAAGCGGTTTGGGGGACTGAAGCTTTCTTT.

The chain's CDR3 is CASSSSHTDTQYF. The CDR3 coding sequence is TGTGCCAGCAGCTCTAGCCACACAGATACGCAGTATTTT. This chain links TRBV7-8 with TRBJ2-3, with a weak D call TRBD2 (5 bases). This CDR3 has 13 amino acids. V lost 4 bases and J 2 bases, leaving 7 bases between the germline ends. Germline CDR1 and CDR2: SGHVS and FQNEAQ.

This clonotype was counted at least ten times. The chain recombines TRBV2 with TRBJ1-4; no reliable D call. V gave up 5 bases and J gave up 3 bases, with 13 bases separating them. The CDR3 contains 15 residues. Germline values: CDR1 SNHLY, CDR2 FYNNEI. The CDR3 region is CASSPARYPNEKLFF. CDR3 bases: TGTGCCAGCAGTCCAGCCAGGTACCCTAATGAAAAACTGTTTTTT.

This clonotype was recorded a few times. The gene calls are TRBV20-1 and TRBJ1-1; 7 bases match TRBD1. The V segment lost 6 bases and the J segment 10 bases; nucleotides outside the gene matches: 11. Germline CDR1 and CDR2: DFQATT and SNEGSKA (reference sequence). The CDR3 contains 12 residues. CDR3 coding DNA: TGCAGTGCGGCGGAGGGGGCTCGAGGAGCTTTCTTT. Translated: CSAAEGARGAFF.

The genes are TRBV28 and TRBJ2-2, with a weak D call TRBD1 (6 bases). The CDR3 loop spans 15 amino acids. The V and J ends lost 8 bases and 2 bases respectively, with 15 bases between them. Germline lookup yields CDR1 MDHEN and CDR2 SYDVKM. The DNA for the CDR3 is TGTGCCAGCTCTGCCGACAGGATAAACACCGGGGAGCTGTTTTTT. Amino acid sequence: CASSADRINTGELFF.

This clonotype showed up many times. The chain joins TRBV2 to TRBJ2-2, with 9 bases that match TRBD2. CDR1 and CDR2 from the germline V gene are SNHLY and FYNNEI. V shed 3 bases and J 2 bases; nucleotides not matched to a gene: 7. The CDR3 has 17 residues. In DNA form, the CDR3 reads TGTGCCAGCAGTGATGATAGCGGGGGTTCCAACACCGGGGAGCTGTTTTTT. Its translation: CASSDDSGGSNTGELFF.

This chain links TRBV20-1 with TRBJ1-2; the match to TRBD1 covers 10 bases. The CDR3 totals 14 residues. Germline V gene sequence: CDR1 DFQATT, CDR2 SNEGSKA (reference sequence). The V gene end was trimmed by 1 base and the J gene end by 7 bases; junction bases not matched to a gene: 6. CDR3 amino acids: CSARGTGGFGGYTF. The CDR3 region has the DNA TGCAGTGCTAGAGGGACAGGGGGGTTCGGTGGCTACACCTTC.

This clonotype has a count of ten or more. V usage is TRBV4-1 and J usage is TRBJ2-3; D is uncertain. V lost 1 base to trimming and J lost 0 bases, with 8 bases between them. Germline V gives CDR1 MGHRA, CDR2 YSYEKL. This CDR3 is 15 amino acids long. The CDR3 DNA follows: TGCGCCAGCAGCCAAGTGGGTACTAGCACAGATACGCAGTATTTT. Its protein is CASSQVGTSTDTQYF.

The CDR3 region is CSATTSGGFTGELFF. For the CDR3, the DNA is TGCAGTGCCACGACTAGCGGGGGGTTCACCGGGGAGCTGTTTTTT. V usage is TRBV20-1 and J usage is TRBJ2-2; 13 nucleotides align to TRBD2. From germline, CDR1 is DFQATT and CDR2 SNEGSKA (reference sequence). The CDR3 extends over 15 amino acids. V lost 6 bases to trimming and J lost 4 bases; unmatched junction nucleotides: 5.

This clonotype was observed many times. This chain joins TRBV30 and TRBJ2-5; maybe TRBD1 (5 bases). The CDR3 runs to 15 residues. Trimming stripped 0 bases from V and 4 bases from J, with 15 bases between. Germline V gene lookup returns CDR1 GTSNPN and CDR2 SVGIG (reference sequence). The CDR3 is CAWSVLPQGGETQYF. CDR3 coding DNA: TGTGCCTGGAGTGTACTCCCCCAGGGCGGAGAGACCCAGTACTTC.

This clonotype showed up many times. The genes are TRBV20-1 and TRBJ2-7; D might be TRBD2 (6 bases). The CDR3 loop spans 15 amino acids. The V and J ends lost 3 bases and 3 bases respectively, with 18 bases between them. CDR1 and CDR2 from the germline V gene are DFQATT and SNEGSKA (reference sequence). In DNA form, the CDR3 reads TGCAGTGCTAGGCTAGTTGGAGGGGCTGACTACGAGCAGTACTTC. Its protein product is CSARLVGGADYEQYF.

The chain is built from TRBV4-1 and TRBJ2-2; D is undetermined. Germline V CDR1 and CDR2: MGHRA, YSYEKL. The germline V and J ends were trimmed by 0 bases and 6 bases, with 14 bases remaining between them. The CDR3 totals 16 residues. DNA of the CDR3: TGCGCCAGCAGCCAAGACAGGACCCCCAACGCCGGGGAGCTGTTTTTT. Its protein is CASSQDRTPNAGELFF.

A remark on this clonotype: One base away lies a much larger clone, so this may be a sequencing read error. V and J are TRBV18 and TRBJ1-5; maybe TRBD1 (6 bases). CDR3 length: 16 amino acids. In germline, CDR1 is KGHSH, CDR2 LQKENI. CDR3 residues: CASSRGQGGHNQPQRF. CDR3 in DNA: TGTGCCAGCTCACGGGGACAAGGAGGGCACAATCAGCCCCAGCGTTTT.

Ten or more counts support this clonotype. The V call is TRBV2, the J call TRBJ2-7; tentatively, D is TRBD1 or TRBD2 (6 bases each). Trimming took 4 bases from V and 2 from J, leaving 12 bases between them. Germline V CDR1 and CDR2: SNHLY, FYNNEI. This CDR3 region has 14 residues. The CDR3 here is CASSAQGTPYEQYF. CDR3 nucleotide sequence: TGTGCCAGCAGTGCCCAGGGGACTCCCTACGAGCAGTACTTC.

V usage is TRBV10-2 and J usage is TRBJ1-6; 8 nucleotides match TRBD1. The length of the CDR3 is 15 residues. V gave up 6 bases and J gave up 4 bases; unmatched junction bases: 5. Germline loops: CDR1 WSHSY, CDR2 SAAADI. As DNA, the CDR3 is TGCGCCAGCAGGGAGAGGACAGGGTATAATTCACCCCTCCACTTT. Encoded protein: CASRERTGYNSPLHF.